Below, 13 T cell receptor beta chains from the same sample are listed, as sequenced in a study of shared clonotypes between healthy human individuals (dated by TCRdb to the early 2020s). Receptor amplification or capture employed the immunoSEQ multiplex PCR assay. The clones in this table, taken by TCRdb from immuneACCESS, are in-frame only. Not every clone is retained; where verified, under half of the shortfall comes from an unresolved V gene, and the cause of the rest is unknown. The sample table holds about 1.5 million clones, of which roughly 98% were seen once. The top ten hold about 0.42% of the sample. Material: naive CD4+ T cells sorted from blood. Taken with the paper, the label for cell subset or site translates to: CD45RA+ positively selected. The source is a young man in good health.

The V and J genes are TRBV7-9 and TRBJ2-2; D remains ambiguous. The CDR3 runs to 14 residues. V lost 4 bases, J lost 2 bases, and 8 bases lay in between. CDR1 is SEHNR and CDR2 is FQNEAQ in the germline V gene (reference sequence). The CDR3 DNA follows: TGTGCCAGCAGCTCCTGGCGTAACACCGGGGAGCTGTTTTTT. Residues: CASSSWRNTGELFF.

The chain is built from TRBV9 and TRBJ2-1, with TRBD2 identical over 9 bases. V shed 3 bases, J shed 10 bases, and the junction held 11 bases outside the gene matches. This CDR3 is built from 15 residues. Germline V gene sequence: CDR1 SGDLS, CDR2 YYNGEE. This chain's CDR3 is CASSGAGGPRGEQFF. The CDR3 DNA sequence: TGTGCCAGCAGCGGGGCGGGAGGGCCTAGAGGGGAGCAGTTCTTC.

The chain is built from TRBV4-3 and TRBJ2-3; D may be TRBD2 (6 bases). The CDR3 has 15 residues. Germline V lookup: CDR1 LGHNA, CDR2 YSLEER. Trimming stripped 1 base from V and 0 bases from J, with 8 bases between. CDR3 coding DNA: TGCGCCAGCAGCCAAGTCGGGAGAAGCACAGATACGCAGTATTTT. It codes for CASSQVGRSTDTQYF.

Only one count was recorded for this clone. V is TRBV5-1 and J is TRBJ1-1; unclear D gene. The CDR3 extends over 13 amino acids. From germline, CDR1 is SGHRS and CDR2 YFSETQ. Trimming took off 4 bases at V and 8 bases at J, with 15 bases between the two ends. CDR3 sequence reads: CASSTREEREAFF. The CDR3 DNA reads TGCGCCAGCAGCACCCGGGAGGAGAGAGAAGCTTTCTTT.

CDR3 residues: CASSLFAESMNTEAFF. For the CDR3, the DNA is TGCGCCAGCAGCTTGTTCGCAGAGAGCATGAACACTGAAGCTTTCTTT. The V and J genes are TRBV5-1 and TRBJ1-1; no clear D gene. The length of the CDR3 is 16 residues. Trimming stripped 1 base from V and 0 bases from J, with 13 bases between. Per germline, CDR1 SGHRS and CDR2 YFSETQ.

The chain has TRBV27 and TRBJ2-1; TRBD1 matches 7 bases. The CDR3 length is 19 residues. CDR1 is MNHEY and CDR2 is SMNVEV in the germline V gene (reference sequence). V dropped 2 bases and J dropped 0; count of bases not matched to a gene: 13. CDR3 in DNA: TGTGCCAGCAGTTTACTAACGCCCTCGGGACAGCGCTCCTACAATGAGCAGTTCTTC. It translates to CASSLLTPSGQRSYNEQFF.

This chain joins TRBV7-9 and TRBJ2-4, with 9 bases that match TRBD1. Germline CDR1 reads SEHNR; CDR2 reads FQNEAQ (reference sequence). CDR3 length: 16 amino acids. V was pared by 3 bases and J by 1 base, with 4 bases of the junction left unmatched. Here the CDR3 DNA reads TGTGCCAGCAGCTTGCAGGACAGGGGTGCCAAAAACATTCAGTACTTC. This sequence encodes CASSLQDRGAKNIQYF.

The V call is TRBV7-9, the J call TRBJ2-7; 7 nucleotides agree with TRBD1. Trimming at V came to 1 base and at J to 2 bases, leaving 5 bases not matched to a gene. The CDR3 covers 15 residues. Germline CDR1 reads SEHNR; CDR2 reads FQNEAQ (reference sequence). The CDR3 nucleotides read TGTGCCAGCAGCTTAGTGGACAGGCCCCCCTACGAGCAGTACTTC. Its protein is CASSLVDRPPYEQYF.

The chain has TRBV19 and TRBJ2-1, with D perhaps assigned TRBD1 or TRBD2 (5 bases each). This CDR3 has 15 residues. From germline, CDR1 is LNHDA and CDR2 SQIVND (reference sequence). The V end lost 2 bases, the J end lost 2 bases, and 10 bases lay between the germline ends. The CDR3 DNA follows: TGTGCCAGTAGTATAATGGGGGATACCTACAATGAGCAGTTCTTC. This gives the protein CASSIMGDTYNEQFF.

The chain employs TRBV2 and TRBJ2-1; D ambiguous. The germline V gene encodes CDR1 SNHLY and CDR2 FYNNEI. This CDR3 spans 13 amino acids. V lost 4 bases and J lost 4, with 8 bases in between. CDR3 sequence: CASSVVTYNEQFF. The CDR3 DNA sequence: TGTGCCAGCAGTGTAGTTACGTACAATGAGCAGTTCTTC.

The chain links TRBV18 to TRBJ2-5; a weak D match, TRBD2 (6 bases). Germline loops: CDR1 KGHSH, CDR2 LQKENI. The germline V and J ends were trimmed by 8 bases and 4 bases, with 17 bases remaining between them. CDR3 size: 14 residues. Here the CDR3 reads CASTREATRETQYF. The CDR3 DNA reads TGTGCCAGCACGAGAGAAGCGACTAGAGAGACCCAGTACTTC.

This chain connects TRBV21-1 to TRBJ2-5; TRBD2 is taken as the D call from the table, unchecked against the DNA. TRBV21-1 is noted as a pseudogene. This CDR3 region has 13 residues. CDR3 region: CASSSREKETQYF. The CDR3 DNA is TGTGCCAGCAGCAGCCGAGAGAAAGAGACCCAGTACTTC.

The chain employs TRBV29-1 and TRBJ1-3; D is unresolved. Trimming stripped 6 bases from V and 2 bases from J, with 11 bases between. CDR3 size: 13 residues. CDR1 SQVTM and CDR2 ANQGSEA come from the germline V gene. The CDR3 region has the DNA TGCAGCGTGGCAGGCTTCACTGGAAACACCATATATTTT. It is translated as CSVAGFTGNTIYF.